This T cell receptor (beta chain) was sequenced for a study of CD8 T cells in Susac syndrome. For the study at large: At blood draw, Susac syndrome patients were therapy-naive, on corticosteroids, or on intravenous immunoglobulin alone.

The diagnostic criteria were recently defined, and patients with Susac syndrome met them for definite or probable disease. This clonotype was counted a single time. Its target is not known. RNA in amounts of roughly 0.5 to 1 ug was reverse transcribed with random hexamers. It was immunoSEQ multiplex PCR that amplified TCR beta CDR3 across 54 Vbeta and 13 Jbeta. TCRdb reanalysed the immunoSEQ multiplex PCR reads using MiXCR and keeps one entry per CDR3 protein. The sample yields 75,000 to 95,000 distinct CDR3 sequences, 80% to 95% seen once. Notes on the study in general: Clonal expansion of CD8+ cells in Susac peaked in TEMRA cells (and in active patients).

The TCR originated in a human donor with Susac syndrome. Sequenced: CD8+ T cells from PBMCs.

The DNA for the CDR3 is TGTGCCAGCAGAGGTAACAGGGGAGAGCAGTACTTC. Its protein product is CASRGNRGEQYF. The gene calls are TRBV12-3 or TRBV12-4 and TRBJ2-7, with TRBD1 identical over 7 bases. With V trimmed by 6 bases and J by 7 bases, 6 bases remained unmatched. The CDR3 totals 12 residues.